Below, 15 T cell receptor beta chains from the same sample are listed, as sequenced in a study of blood T cell repertoires in COVID-19. Produced via immunoSEQ multiplex PCR; TCRdb's table is partial and in-frame only. The sample has 250,000 or so clones, approximately 90% seen once. The sequenced sample was peripheral blood. Receptor source: a man between 18 and 29 years old with active or convalescent COVID-19.

In this sample, this clone turned up a few times. V gene TRBV6-2 or TRBV6-3 combines with J gene TRBJ2-3, with TRBD2 matching 9 bases. CDR1 MNHEY and CDR2 SVGEGT come from the germline V gene. There are 14 residues in the CDR3. With 4 bases clipped from V and 6 bases from J, the junction kept 5 bases outside the gene matches. CDR3 in amino acids: CASSLGLASDTQYF. CDR3 sequence (DNA): TGTGCCAGCAGTTTGGGACTAGCCTCCGATACGCAGTATTTT.

The chain couples TRBV28 to TRBJ2-3; 12 bases match TRBD2. Germline trimming cut 3 bases from V and 5 bases from J; bases unmatched to any gene: 3. Germline CDR1 reads MDHEN; CDR2 reads SYDVKM. The CDR3 totals 15 residues. The CDR3 loop is CASSLLAGGGDTQYF. The CDR3 DNA is TGTGCCAGCAGTTTGCTAGCGGGGGGGGGAGATACGCAGTATTTT.

This clone was detected once. The genes are TRBV6-2 or TRBV6-3 and TRBJ1-2, with TRBD1 identical over 10 bases. In germline, CDR1 is MNHEY, CDR2 SVGEGT. This CDR3 has 17 amino acids. V lost 0 bases and J lost 2; bases outside the gene matches: 6. The CDR3, as DNA: TGTGCCAGCAGTTACTCGTCTCGGACAGGGGGAAACTATGGCTACACCTTC. Amino acids: CASSYSSRTGGNYGYTF.

As to this clone: An end of the junction does not agree with germline; a read error may underlie this. The chain combines TRBV7-3 with TRBJ2-1, with 9 bases aligning to TRBD2. From germline, CDR1 is SGHTA and CDR2 FQGTGA. The CDR3 sequence is 12 residues long. CDR3 sequence (DNA): TGTGCCAGCAGCGCGGCTAGCGGGACATGGGTCTTC. Amino acid sequence: CASSAASGTWVF.

The chain carries TRBV19 and TRBJ2-5; 14 bases are a match to TRBD2. This CDR3 has 16 amino acids. The germline CDR1 and CDR2 sequences are LNHDA and SQIVND (reference sequence). V lost 6 bases to trimming and J lost 5 bases; unmatched junction nucleotides: 8. For the CDR3, the DNA is TGTGCCAGTAGGGCTAGGACTAGCGGGGGGATGGAGACCCAGTACTTC. This translates into CASRARTSGGMETQYF.

The sample holds one count of this clone. V is TRBV7-9 and J is TRBJ2-1; D remains ambiguous. The CDR3 totals 17 residues. In germline, CDR1 is SEHNR, CDR2 FQNEAQ (reference sequence). Trimming left V 5 bases short and J 7 bases short, with 24 bases between. The CDR3 protein is CASSPAHRALSGNEQFF. The CDR3 DNA reads as TGTGCCAGCAGCCCCGCCCACAGAGCCCTGAGTGGTAATGAGCAGTTCTTC.

The V and J genes are TRBV19 and TRBJ1-1, with 9 bases lining up with TRBD1. The CDR3 extends over 14 amino acids. The trim removed 9 bases at V and 1 base at J, leaving 6 bases unmatched. Germline lookup yields CDR1 LNHDA and CDR2 SQIVND (reference sequence). The CDR3 here is CASRDRGGNTEAFF. In DNA, the CDR3 is TGTGCCAGCCGCGACAGGGGGGGGAACACTGAAGCTTTCTTT.

This clone came up once. This sequence joins TRBV10-3 and TRBJ2-2, with no clear D. The CDR3 length is 14 residues. V lost 5 bases, J lost 0 bases, and 7 bases lay in between. Germline CDR1 reads ENHRY; CDR2 reads SYGVKD. The CDR3: CAISHRTNTGELFF. DNA of the CDR3: TGTGCCATCAGTCACAGAACGAACACCGGGGAGCTGTTTTTT.

This sequence joins TRBV5-4 and TRBJ2-1, with TRBD2 identical over 11 bases. CDR3 length: 15 amino acids. Germline values: CDR1 SGHNT, CDR2 YYREEE (reference sequence). Trimming removed 4 bases from V and 9 bases from J; junction bases left unmatched: 9. This CDR3 reads CASSISGGAVLEQFF. CDR3 sequence (DNA): TGTGCCAGCAGCATTAGCGGGGGGGCAGTTCTTGAGCAGTTCTTC.

This sequence joins TRBV28 and TRBJ1-2; tentatively, D is TRBD1 (5 bases). The CDR3 is 12 residues long. Trimming cost V 9 bases and J 6 bases, with 14 bases left between them. Germline CDR1 reads MDHEN; CDR2 reads SYDVKM. For the CDR3, the DNA is TGTGCCAGTGTCGACAGTCAAGATGGCTACACCTTC. Protein: CASVDSQDGYTF.

The chain combines TRBV7-6 with TRBJ1-1, with TRBD1 identical over 8 bases. The CDR3 is 13 amino acids. Germline V lookup: CDR1 SGHVS, CDR2 FNYEAQ. V shed 5 bases, J shed 7 bases, and the junction held 6 bases outside the gene matches. This CDR3 is CASSQDRASEAFF. The CDR3 DNA is TGTGCCAGCAGCCAGGACAGGGCAAGTGAAGCTTTCTTT.

This clone appeared once. The chain links TRBV30 to TRBJ1-4; D is uncertain. Trimming took off 3 bases at V and 3 bases at J, with 5 bases between the two ends. The CDR3 is 12 amino acids. Germline values: CDR1 GTSNPN, CDR2 SVGIG (reference sequence). The DNA for the CDR3 is TGTGCCTGGAGCGCGGCTAATGAAAAACTGTTTTTT. Protein product: CAWSAANEKLFF.

A remark on this clone: Other DNA variants within this sample encode the same CDR3. The J gene is TRBJ1-2, the V gene TRBV20-1; 8 nucleotides line up with TRBD1. The CDR3 sequence is 11 residues long. Per germline, CDR1 DFQATT and CDR2 SNEGSKA (reference sequence). After removal of 5 bases from V and 7 bases from J, the junction contained 3 bases not matched to a gene. CDR3 amino acids: CSARGTGGYTF. In DNA form, the CDR3 reads TGCAGTGCTCGAGGGACAGGTGGCTACACCTTC.

The V and J genes are TRBV28 and TRBJ1-4; TRBD1 matches 7 bases. V was pared by 4 bases and J by 11 bases, with 13 bases of the junction left unmatched. The germline V gene has CDR1 MDHEN and CDR2 SYDVKM. This CDR3 contains 15 residues. In nucleotides, the CDR3 is TGTGCCAGCAGTTCCCCCCGGGACAGCGTTATGAAACTGTTTTTT. Amino acid sequence: CASSSPRDSVMKLFF.

This clone came up once. The CDR3: CASSNSTSHYEQYF. CDR3 bases: TGTGCCAGCAGCAATTCGACATCCCACTACGAGCAGTACTTC. This rearrangement joins TRBV13 to TRBJ2-7; D is unclear. CDR3 length: 14 amino acids. CDR1 is PRHDT and CDR2 is FYEKMQ in the germline V gene (reference sequence). The germline V and J ends were trimmed by 5 bases and 3 bases, with 14 bases remaining between them. The complete variable domain, with remaining parts taken from reference TRBV13 and TRBJ2-7, reads AAGVIQSPRHLIKEKRETATLKCYPIPRHDTVYWYQQGPGQDPQFLISFYEKMQSDKGSIPDRFSAQQFSDYHSELNMSSLELGDSALYFCASSNSTSHYEQYFGPGTRLTVT.